This T cell receptor (beta chain) was sequenced during a study of tumor-infiltrating lymphocytes in primary liver carcinoma. Study-level information: Tissue type made little difference to sample yields of roughly 3.5 to 7.13 million productive TCRbeta reads. Study outcomes and limitations: Tumor top-250-clone fraction significantly exceeded that of blood (p = 0.039).

Between roughly 17 and 31 mg of unsorted bulk tissue served as the source from which RNA and DNA were co-extracted. For each tumor, five separate regions were sampled. With respect to this clonotype: Its specificity is unknown. A read error may account for a junction end that differs from germline.

Reverse transcription of around 0.45 ug total RNA with a constant-region primer produced TCR beta cDNA. Slightly modified ARM-PCR with three nested multiplex PCR rounds yielded TCR beta libraries. Primers for the first two PCR rounds were TRBV1-TRBV30 forward primers and a C-beta reverse primer (approximately 10 cycles per round). TCRdb re-called the multiplex PCR reads with MiXCR, one entry per CDR3 protein. This table holds 25,000 or so distinct CDR3 sequences, about 74% found once. Germline loops: CDR1 SGHDN, CDR2 FVKESK. The CDR3 extends over 14 amino acids. This receptor was taken from a woman in her thirties with primary liver carcinoma and hepatitis B virus infection. V and J are TRBV14 and TRBJ2-2; D gene uncertain. Source material: liver tumor tissue from sampling region 5. The subset was: tumor region T5, tumor centre. For the CDR3, the DNA is TGTGCCAGCATCCCAGGACGGAACACCTGGGAGCTGTTTTTT. Its protein is CASIPGRNTWELFF.